This entry features one T cell receptor beta chain sequence. The entry originates in a study of molecular identifiers for immune sequencing clone quantification. In TCRdb, the PCR reads were re-called with MiXCR into one record per CDR3 protein. Here the sample spans around 480,000 distinct CDR3 sequences, around 23% being singletons. This TCR came from a human donor in good health. Some libraries in this study had Jurkat cell RNA spiked in. Sequencing was performed on naive CD8+ T cells from blood, with Jurkat cell RNA spiked in. Subset meaning: FACS-sorted CD8+CD4-CCR7+CD45RA+ naive T cells.

CDR3 nucleotides: TGTGCCAGCGGGGAGATGGACACTGAAGCTTTCTTT. It yields the protein CASGEMDTEAFF. The gene calls are TRBV12-3 or TRBV12-4 and TRBJ1-1; D unclear. The CDR3 spans 12 residues. Trimming cost V 8 bases and J 3 bases, with 10 bases left between them.